This T cell receptor (beta chain) is drawn from a study of blood T cell repertoires in COVID-19. On the study more broadly: Specimens from acute and convalescent COVID-19 originated in the United States, Italy and Spain. T cells, B-cell-depleted T cells, or PBMCs supplied cDNA or gDNA.

The CDR3 runs to 14 residues. CDR1 is SQVTM and CDR2 is ANQGSEA in the germline V gene. The V end was cut by 6 bases, the J end by 5 bases, with 19 bases between. Original analysis: Estimated nucleated cell counts came from reference gene primer amplification. TCRdb's table, derived via immunoSEQ multiplex PCR, lists solely in-frame clones and lacks some. Clonal size and the V and J genes are those of that table, whereas D and trimming came from the DNA. Here the sample spans approximately 320,000 clones, 85% being singletons. The genes are TRBV29-1 and TRBJ1-2; possibly TRBD1 for D (5 bases). The sequence came from a human donor in a cohort sampled during active COVID-19. Sequencing input: peripheral blood. CDR3 bases: TGCAGCGTCCCCGATCAGACAGCTATTTATGGCTACACCTTC. Its protein is CSVPDQTAIYGYTF. The complete variable domain, with remaining parts taken from reference TRBV29-1 and TRBJ1-2, reads SAVISQKPSRDICQRGTSLTIQCQVDSQVTMMFWYRQQPGQSLTLIATANQGSEATYESGFVIDKFPISRPNLTFSTLTVSNMSPEDSSIYLCSVPDQTAIYGYTFGSGTRLTVV.